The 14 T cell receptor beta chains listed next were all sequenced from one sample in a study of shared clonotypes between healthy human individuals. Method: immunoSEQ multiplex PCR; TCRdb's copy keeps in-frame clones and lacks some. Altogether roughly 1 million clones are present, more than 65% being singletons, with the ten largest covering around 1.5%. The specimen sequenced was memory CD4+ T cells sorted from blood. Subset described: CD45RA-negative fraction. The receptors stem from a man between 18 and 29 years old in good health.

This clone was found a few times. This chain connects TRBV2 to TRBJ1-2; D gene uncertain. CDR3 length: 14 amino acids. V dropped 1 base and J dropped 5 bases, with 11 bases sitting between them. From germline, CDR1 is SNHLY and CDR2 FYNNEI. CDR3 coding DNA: TGTGCCAGCAGTGAAGACACCGGGAGGTATGGCTACACCTTC. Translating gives CASSEDTGRYGYTF.

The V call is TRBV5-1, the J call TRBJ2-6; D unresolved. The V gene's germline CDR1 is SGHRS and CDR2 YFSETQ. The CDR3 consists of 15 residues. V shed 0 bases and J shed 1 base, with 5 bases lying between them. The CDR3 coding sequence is TGCGCCAGCAGCTTGGGTGAGTCTGGGGCCAACGTCCTGACTTTC. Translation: CASSLGESGANVLTF.

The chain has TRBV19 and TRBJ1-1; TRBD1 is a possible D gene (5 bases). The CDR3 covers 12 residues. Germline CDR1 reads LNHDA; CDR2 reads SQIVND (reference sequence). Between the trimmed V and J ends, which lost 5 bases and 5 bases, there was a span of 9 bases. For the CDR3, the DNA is TGTGCCAGTAGTCGGGGCTGGACTGAAGCTTTCTTT. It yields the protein CASSRGWTEAFF.

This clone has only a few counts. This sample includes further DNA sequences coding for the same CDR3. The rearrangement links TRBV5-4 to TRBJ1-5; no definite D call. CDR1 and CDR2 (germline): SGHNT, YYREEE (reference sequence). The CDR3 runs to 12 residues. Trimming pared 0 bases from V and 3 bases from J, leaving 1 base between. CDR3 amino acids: CASSLDNQPQHF. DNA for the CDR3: TGTGCCAGCAGCTTGGACAATCAGCCCCAGCATTTT.

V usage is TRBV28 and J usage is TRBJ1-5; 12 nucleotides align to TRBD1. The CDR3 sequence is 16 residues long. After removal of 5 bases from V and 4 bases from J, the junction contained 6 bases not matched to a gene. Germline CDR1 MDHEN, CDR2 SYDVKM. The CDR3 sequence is CASSRDRGPANQPQHF. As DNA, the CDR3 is TGTGCCAGCAGTCGGGACAGGGGGCCGGCTAATCAGCCCCAGCATTTT.

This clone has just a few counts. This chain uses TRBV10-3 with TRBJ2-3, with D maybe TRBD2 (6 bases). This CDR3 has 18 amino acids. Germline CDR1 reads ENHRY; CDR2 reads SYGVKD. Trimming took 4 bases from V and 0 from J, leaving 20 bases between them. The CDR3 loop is CAISVLVRDSSSTDTQYF. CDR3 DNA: TGTGCCATCAGTGTGCTAGTCCGGGACTCCTCTAGCACAGATACGCAGTATTTT.

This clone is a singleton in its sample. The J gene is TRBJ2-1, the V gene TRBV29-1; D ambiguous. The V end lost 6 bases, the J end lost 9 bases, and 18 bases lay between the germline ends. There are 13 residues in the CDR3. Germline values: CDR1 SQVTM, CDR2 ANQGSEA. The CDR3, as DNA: TGCAGCGTGGCGGTCTTTGCTTCAGCTGAGCAGTTCTTC. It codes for CSVAVFASAEQFF.

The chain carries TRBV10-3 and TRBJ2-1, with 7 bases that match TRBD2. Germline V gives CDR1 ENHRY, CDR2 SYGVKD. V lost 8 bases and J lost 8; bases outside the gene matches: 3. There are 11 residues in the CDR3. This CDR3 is CAIRAGDEQFF. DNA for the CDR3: TGTGCCATCCGGGCGGGAGATGAGCAGTTCTTC.

For the CDR3, the DNA is TGTGCCAGCAGTGGGGGGTCCGGTCTCCCCGGGGAGCTGTTTTTT. Its protein is CASSGGSGLPGELFF. V and J are TRBV2 and TRBJ2-2; either TRBD1 or TRBD2 may supply D (5 bases each). V dropped 4 bases and J dropped 6 bases, with 15 bases sitting between them. CDR1 is SNHLY, CDR2 FYNNEI, per germline. This CDR3 has 15 amino acids.

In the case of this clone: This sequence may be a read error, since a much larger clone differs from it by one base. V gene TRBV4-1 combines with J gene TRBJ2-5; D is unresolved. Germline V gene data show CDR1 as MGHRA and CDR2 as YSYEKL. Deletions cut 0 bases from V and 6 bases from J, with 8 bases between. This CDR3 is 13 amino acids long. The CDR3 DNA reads TGCGCCAGCAGCCAAGATGTGCTCCAGACCCAGTACTTC. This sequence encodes CASSQDVLQTQYF.

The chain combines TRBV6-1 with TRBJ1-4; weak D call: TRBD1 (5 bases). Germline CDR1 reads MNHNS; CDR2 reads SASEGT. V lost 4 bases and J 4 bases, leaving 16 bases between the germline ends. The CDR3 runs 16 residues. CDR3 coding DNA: TGTGCCAGCAGTGCCCGGTCCAGGGCCTTTAATGAAAAACTGTTTTTT. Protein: CASSARSRAFNEKLFF.

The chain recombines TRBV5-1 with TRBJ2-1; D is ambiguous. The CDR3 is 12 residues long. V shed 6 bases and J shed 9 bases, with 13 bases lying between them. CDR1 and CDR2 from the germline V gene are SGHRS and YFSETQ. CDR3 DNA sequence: TGCGCCAGCAATACGGCGTATGGTGAGCAGTTCTTC. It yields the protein CASNTAYGEQFF.

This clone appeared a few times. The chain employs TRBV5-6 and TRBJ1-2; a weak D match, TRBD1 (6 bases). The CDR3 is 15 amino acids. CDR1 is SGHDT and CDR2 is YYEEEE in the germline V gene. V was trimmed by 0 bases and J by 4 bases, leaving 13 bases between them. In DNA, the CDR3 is TGTGCCAGCAGCTTGGACGCTAGGGGGGCCTATGGCTACACCTTC. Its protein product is CASSLDARGAYGYTF.

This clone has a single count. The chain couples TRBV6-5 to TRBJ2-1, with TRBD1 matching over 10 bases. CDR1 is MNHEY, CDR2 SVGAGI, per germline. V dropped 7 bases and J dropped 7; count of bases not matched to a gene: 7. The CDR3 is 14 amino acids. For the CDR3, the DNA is TGTGCCAGCAAAAGGGACAGGGGTCAAAATGAGCAGTTCTTC. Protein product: CASKRDRGQNEQFF.